The clone carrying this T cell receptor (beta chain) was detected only once. 13 Jbeta primers and 60 Vbeta primers were used for the PCR. Method: immunoSEQ multiplex PCR; TCRdb's copy keeps in-frame clones and lacks some. The data hold some 110,000 clones, with 70% observed a single time. This entry is derived from a study of cytomegalovirus exposure and HLA in healthy donors. Study-level background: About 85 million unique TCR sequences came from HLA-typed donors in an early release.

CDR1 SNHLY and CDR2 FYNNEI come from the germline V gene. Trimming cost V 6 bases and J 6 bases, with 9 bases left between them. CDR3 length equals 12 residues. The chain is built from TRBV2 and TRBJ1-5; D gene uncertain. The sequence derives from a man aged 25-40 years in good health and CMV-seropositive. The material sequenced was PBMCs. The chain's CDR3 is CASSDQVQPQHF. In nucleotides, the CDR3 is TGTGCCAGCAGCGATCAGGTTCAGCCCCAGCATTTT.